This record covers a single T cell receptor beta chain. The repertoire was sequenced with immunoSEQ multiplex PCR; TCRdb's copy has only in-frame clones and lacks some. The sample lists 120,000 to 150,000 clones, approximately 90% occurring once. The CDR3 consists of 15 residues. Per the germline V gene, CDR1 is SGHRS and CDR2 is YFSETQ. Trimming took off 1 base at V and 1 base at J, with 8 bases between the two ends. This sample was taken from a study of blood T cell repertoires in COVID-19. Study summary: In each case, the material was cDNA or gDNA derived from T cells, B-cell-depleted T cells, or PBMCs.

The chain joins TRBV5-1 to TRBJ2-2; a weak D match, TRBD1 (6 bases). The receptor was isolated from a human donor with COVID-19, enrolled during active disease. The donor label of this sample is uncertain. Sequencing used peripheral blood. The CDR3 here is CASSLKQGNTGELFF. For the CDR3, the DNA is TGCGCCAGCAGCTTGAAACAGGGGAACACCGGGGAGCTGTTTTTT.